A single sample gave rise to the 26 T cell receptor beta chains below, sequenced in a study of regulatory T cells in long-lasting Graves disease. The time point: newly diagnosed GD, antithyroid drugs for less than 3 months. The TCR library was made from RNA that had been extracted from PBMCs in TRIzol. Building of the TCR beta libraries involved iRepertoire HTBI primers and Arm-PCR of CDR3 regions. MiXCR was run by TCRdb on the multiplex PCR reads, yielding one entry per CDR3 protein. The sample lists around 250,000 distinct CDR3 sequences; approximately 20% were seen once. The sequencing here drew on peripheral blood mononuclear cells (PBMCs), taken at new diagnosis, from a patient treated with antithyroid drugs. Receptor source: a female donor with Graves disease.

Many counts were recorded for this clonotype. V and J are TRBV7-9 and TRBJ2-1; possible D gene TRBD2, 5 bases. CDR3 length: 12 residues. V lost 5 bases and J 8 bases, leaving 10 bases between the germline ends. Germline V gene sequence: CDR1 SEHNR, CDR2 FQNEAQ (reference sequence). The CDR3 region is CASSPLVYEQFF. In DNA, the CDR3 is TGTGCCAGCAGCCCACTAGTTTATGAGCAGTTCTTC. Combining the CDR3 with reference TRBV7-9 and TRBJ2-1 gives the whole variable domain DTGVSQNPRHKITKRGQNVTFRCDPISEHNRLYWYRQTLGQGPEFLTYFQNEAQLEKSRLLSDRFSAERPKGSFSTLEIQRTEQGDSAMYLCASSPLVYEQFFGPGTRLTVL.

This clonotype has ten or more counts. The chain uses TRBV7-9 and TRBJ2-7; D may match TRBD1 or TRBD2 (5 bases each). Trimming removed 3 bases at V and 6 bases at J, with 12 bases between. The CDR3 spans 13 residues. Germline-derived CDR1 and CDR2 are SEHNR and FQNEAQ (reference sequence). CDR3 coding DNA: TGTGCCAGCAGCTTCGGGACCGTCTTCGAGCAGTACTTC. Translation: CASSFGTVFEQYF.

Many counts were recorded for this clonotype. The CDR3 spells CATSDVGGRDTQYF. CDR3 DNA: TGTGCCACCAGTGACGTGGGGGGACGGGATACGCAGTATTTT. The chain has TRBV24-1 and TRBJ2-3; possibly TRBD2 for D (6 bases). This CDR3 is built from 14 residues. V was pared by 4 bases and J by 6 bases, with 13 bases between. CDR1 and CDR2 (germline): KGHDR, SFDVKD.

This clonotype was detected a few times. This CDR3 is CASSTQGAGVETQYF. DNA of the CDR3: TGTGCCAGTAGTACGCAGGGGGCGGGGGTAGAGACCCAGTACTTC. V usage is TRBV19 and J usage is TRBJ2-5, with TRBD1 as a possible D gene (8 bases). This CDR3 has 15 residues. Trimming took 4 bases from V and 4 from J, leaving 16 bases between them. The germline gives CDR1 LNHDA, CDR2 SQIVND (reference sequence).

This clonotype showed up many times. The V gene is TRBV6-2 or TRBV6-3, the J gene TRBJ1-5; D is uncertain. Trimming shortened V by 6 bases and J by 5 bases, and 17 bases separated the two germline ends. The length of the CDR3 is 15 residues. Germline CDR1 reads MNHEY; CDR2 reads SVGEGT. CDR3 amino acids: CASRKRTVDDQPQHF. CDR3 DNA sequence: TGTGCCAGCAGGAAACGGACTGTTGACGATCAGCCCCAGCATTTT.

In this sample, this clonotype turned up many times. This chain connects TRBV7-8 to TRBJ2-4, with D tentatively TRBD1 or TRBD2 (6 bases each). Germline loops: CDR1 SGHVS, CDR2 FQNEAQ. The CDR3 is made up of 20 amino acids. V dropped 5 bases and J dropped 1 base, with 27 bases sitting between them. CDR3 sequence (DNA): TGTGCCAGCAGCCCTAGAGGGGGAGCGGGCCCCACTACTGCCAAAAACATTCAGTACTTC. Translating gives CASSPRGGAGPTTAKNIQYF.

This clonotype was seen many times. V is TRBV27 and J is TRBJ2-5; 7 bases map to TRBD1. Trimming cost V 6 bases and J 4 bases; bases outside gene matches: 2. Germline CDR1 and CDR2: MNHEY and SMNVEV (reference sequence). This CDR3 has 12 residues. The DNA for the CDR3 is TGTGCCAGCAGCCGGGACAGAGAGACCCAGTACTTC. It specifies CASSRDRETQYF.

This clonotype was seen at least ten times. The rearrangement uses TRBV11-2 and TRBJ2-7; D not certain. The ends were cut back, 4 bases at V and 3 bases at J, with 7 bases in the middle. CDR1 is SGHAT and CDR2 is FQNNGV in the germline V gene. CDR3 length: 12 amino acids. CDR3: CASSSSSYEQYF. In DNA form, the CDR3 reads TGTGCCAGCAGCTCCTCTAGCTACGAGCAGTACTTC.

This clonotype was counted ten times or more. CDR3 amino acids: CASSERGDYEQYF. The CDR3 nucleotides are TGTGCCAGCAGTGAGCGAGGGGACTACGAGCAGTACTTC. The chain couples TRBV6-1 to TRBJ2-7; D could derive from TRBD1 or TRBD2 (5 bases each). The germline V gene has CDR1 MNHNS and CDR2 SASEGT. V lost 3 bases, J lost 3 bases, and 9 bases lay in between. The CDR3 is made up of 13 amino acids.

At least ten counts were recorded for this clonotype. The rearrangement links TRBV18 to TRBJ1-1, with 10 bases that match TRBD1. Per the germline V gene, CDR1 is KGHSH and CDR2 is LQKENI. Losses at the gene ends were 2 bases for V and 7 bases for J; bases not matched to a gene: 4. The CDR3 loop spans 14 amino acids. This CDR3 reads CASSPDRGLSEAFF. In DNA form, the CDR3 reads TGTGCCAGCTCACCAGACAGGGGGCTGAGTGAAGCTTTCTTT.

This clonotype was detected many times. The chain carries TRBV20-1 and TRBJ1-1; D perhaps matches TRBD1 (5 bases). Between the trimmed V and J ends, which lost 7 bases and 0 bases, there was a span of 9 bases. This CDR3 contains 12 residues. Germline V gives CDR1 DFQATT, CDR2 SNEGSKA (reference sequence). The CDR3 sequence is CSEQVLNTEAFF. The CDR3 nucleotides read TGCAGTGAACAGGTTTTGAACACTGAAGCTTTCTTT.

This clonotype was seen a handful of times. The V call is TRBV20-1, the J call TRBJ2-3; a weak D match, TRBD2 (6 bases). Germline-derived CDR1 and CDR2 are DFQATT and SNEGSKA (reference sequence). The CDR3 runs to 13 residues. Trimming cost V 7 bases and J 3 bases, with 14 bases left between them. The CDR3 DNA reads as TGCAGTGTGACGGGAGAGACAACAGATACGCAGTATTTT. It yields the protein CSVTGETTDTQYF.

In this sample, this clonotype turned up many times. J is TRBJ1-2 and V is TRBV6-5, with D maybe TRBD1 (6 bases). Germline assignment: CDR1 MNHEY and CDR2 SVGAGI. Trimming left V 0 bases short and J 6 bases short, with 14 bases between. The CDR3 covers 15 residues. The CDR3 DNA reads as TGTGCCAGCAGTTACTCCCCGGACAGAAGGAATGGCTACACCTTC. Its protein is CASSYSPDRRNGYTF.

This clonotype was seen ten or more times. The chain links TRBV20-1 to TRBJ2-7, with 11 bases aligning to TRBD2. With V trimmed by 2 bases and J by 3 bases, 6 bases remained unmatched. This CDR3 spans 15 amino acids. Germline V gene sequence: CDR1 DFQATT, CDR2 SNEGSKA (reference sequence). CDR3 coding DNA: TGCAGTGCTAGACTAGCGGGGGGTCCGAACTACGAGCAGTACTTC. It yields the protein CSARLAGGPNYEQYF.

There are many counts of this clonotype. The V gene is TRBV11-2, the J gene TRBJ1-1, with D possibly being TRBD1 (5 bases). Per the germline V gene, CDR1 is SGHAT and CDR2 is FQNNGV. With 1 base removed from V and 5 bases from J, the gap between germline ends came to 14 bases. The CDR3 spans 15 residues. The CDR3 loop reads CASSLGGAAKTEAFF. CDR3 DNA sequence: TGTGCCAGCAGCTTAGGCGGGGCGGCAAAGACTGAAGCTTTCTTT.

This clonotype was seen ten or more times. This chain links TRBV6-1 with TRBJ1-1; D is undetermined. Germline V lookup: CDR1 MNHNS, CDR2 SASEGT. V lost 7 bases and J 2 bases, leaving 17 bases between the germline ends. The CDR3 length is 15 residues. The CDR3: CASTPLGSSNTEAFF. DNA of the CDR3: TGTGCCAGCACCCCCCTTGGCAGTTCAAACACTGAAGCTTTCTTT.

Many counts were recorded for this clonotype. The rearrangement uses TRBV30 and TRBJ2-1; 12 bases are a match to TRBD2. Per the germline V gene, CDR1 is GTSNPN and CDR2 is SVGIG (reference sequence). V lost 8 bases to trimming and J lost 4 bases; unmatched junction nucleotides: 9. This CDR3 contains 15 residues. The chain's CDR3 is CARQLAGGLYNEQFF. The CDR3 DNA sequence: TGTGCCAGACAACTAGCGGGAGGACTATACAATGAGCAGTTCTTC.

This chain joins TRBV24-1 and TRBJ2-7; 13 bases agree with TRBD2. The CDR3 spans 15 residues. Per germline, CDR1 KGHDR and CDR2 SFDVKD. V gave up 3 bases and J gave up 3 bases; unmatched junction bases: 1. CDR3 in amino acids: CATSDRTSGSYEQYF. Written as DNA, the CDR3 is TGTGCCACCAGTGATCGGACTAGCGGGAGCTACGAGCAGTACTTC.

The chain recombines TRBV5-1 with TRBJ2-1, with D tentatively TRBD2 (7 bases). The CDR3 runs 14 residues. The V end lost 0 bases, the J end lost 6 bases, and 10 bases lay between the germline ends. Germline assignment: CDR1 SGHRS and CDR2 YFSETQ. Here the CDR3 reads CASSLEGGGNEQFF. CDR3 nucleotides: TGCGCCAGCAGCTTGGAGGGAGGGGGCAATGAGCAGTTCTTC.

This clonotype was recorded at least ten times. A read error may account for a junction end that differs from germline. The rearrangement links TRBV9 to TRBJ2-7, with no clear D. The CDR3 extends over 13 amino acids. Looked up from germline, CDR1 is SGDLS and CDR2 is YYNGEE. The CDR3 protein is CASSQVGTYEQYF. CDR3 DNA sequence: TGCGCCAGCAGCCAAGTAGGGACCTACGAGCAGTACTTC.

This clonotype was detected ten times or more. This rearrangement joins TRBV30 to TRBJ1-1; tentatively, D is TRBD1 (5 bases). Germline lookup yields CDR1 GTSNPN and CDR2 SVGIG (reference sequence). The CDR3 covers 13 residues. V lost 3 bases and J lost 1, with 9 bases in between. For the CDR3, the DNA is TGTGCCTGGAGACGCGGACAGAACACTGAAGCTTTCTTT. Encoded protein: CAWRRGQNTEAFF. The full variable domain, in which reference TRBV30 and TRBJ1-1 provide the parts outside the CDR3, is SQTIHQWPATLVQPVGSPLSLECTVEGTSNPNLYWYRQAAGRGLQLLFYSVGIGQISSEVPQNLSASRPQDRQFILSSKKLLLSDSGFYLCAWRRGQNTEAFFGQGTRLTVV.

This clonotype appeared many times. The V and J genes are TRBV7-3 and TRBJ1-2, with D tentatively TRBD1 (5 bases). CDR3 length: 13 residues. Germline V CDR1 and CDR2: SGHTA, FQGTGA. Trimming pared 5 bases from V and 3 bases from J, leaving 10 bases between. CDR3 DNA: TGTGCCAGCAGCCCCGACAGCGACTATGGCTACACCTTC. This translates into CASSPDSDYGYTF.

This clonotype was counted ten times or more. This CDR3 is CASSLVEVRFF. The CDR3 DNA follows: TGTGCCAGCAGTTTAGTCGAAGTCCGGTTCTTC. This chain joins TRBV12-3 or TRBV12-4 and TRBJ2-1, with no clear D. V dropped 1 base and J dropped 15 bases, with 10 bases sitting between them. The CDR3 sequence is 11 residues long.

The chain joins TRBV12-3 or TRBV12-4 to TRBJ2-5; D is possibly TRBD1 or TRBD2 (6 bases each). The CDR3 loop spans 17 amino acids. Trimming took off 5 bases at V and 4 bases at J, with 23 bases between the two ends. Written as DNA, the CDR3 is TGTGCCAGCAGTGGGGGGCTTACGACAGGATCTGGAGAGACCCAGTACTTC. Translated, it gives CASSGGLTTGSGETQYF.

This chain connects TRBV30 to TRBJ1-3, with D tentatively TRBD1 (5 bases). Trimming took off 2 bases at V and 2 bases at J, with 7 bases between the two ends. The germline gives CDR1 GTSNPN, CDR2 SVGIG (reference sequence). The CDR3 runs 13 residues. The CDR3 DNA reads as TGTGCCTGGAGTATGGGGGCTGGAAACACCATATATTTT. It translates to CAWSMGAGNTIYF. The complete variable domain, with remaining parts taken from reference TRBV30 and TRBJ1-3, reads SQTIHQWPATLVQPVGSPLSLECTVEGTSNPNLYWYRQAAGRGLQLLFYSVGIGQISSEVPQNLSASRPQDRQFILSSKKLLLSDSGFYLCAWSMGAGNTIYFGEGSWLTVV.

This clonotype was picked up many times. The chain has TRBV2 and TRBJ1-4, with 11 nucleotides matching TRBD1. The CDR3 length is 15 residues. The V segment lost 3 bases and the J segment 8 bases; nucleotides outside the gene matches: 5. Germline CDR1 reads SNHLY; CDR2 reads FYNNEI. The CDR3 DNA reads as TGTGCCAGCAGTGAGGGGACAGGGGGAGAGGAAAAACTGTTTTTT. It encodes CASSEGTGGEEKLFF.